These 13 T cell receptor beta chains share one sample of origin, sequenced in a study of blood T cell repertoires in COVID-19. Some clones are missing from TCRdb's copy, which holds only in-frame ones; the method was immunoSEQ multiplex PCR. The data contain about 210,000 clones, over 70% of them singletons. Sequencing used peripheral blood. These receptors were taken from a woman aged 50 to 60 with acute or convalescent COVID-19.

The chain recombines TRBV7-2 with TRBJ1-1; weak D call: TRBD1 (5 bases). The CDR3 is made up of 14 amino acids. Trimming pared 6 bases from V and 5 bases from J, leaving 16 bases between. Germline V gene lookup returns CDR1 SGHTA and CDR2 FQGNSA. The DNA for the CDR3 is TGTGCCAGCAGTCCCGGAGCCGGGGGAACTGAAGCTTTCTTT. Encoded protein: CASSPGAGGTEAFF. The complete variable domain, with remaining parts taken from reference TRBV7-2 and TRBJ1-1, reads GAGVSQSPSNKVTEKGKDVELRCDPISGHTALYWYRQSLGQGLEFLIYFQGNSAPDKSGLPSDRFSAERTGGSVSTLTIQRTQQEDSAVYLCASSPGAGGTEAFFGQGTRLTVV.

This clone occurred once. The chain uses TRBV19 and TRBJ1-3, with 7 bases that match TRBD1. This CDR3 spans 13 amino acids. V shed 8 bases, J shed 0 bases, and the junction held 1 base outside the gene matches. Germline V CDR1 and CDR2: LNHDA, SQIVND (reference sequence). CDR3: CASHRGSGNTIYF. CDR3 DNA sequence: TGTGCCAGTCACAGGGGCTCTGGAAACACCATATATTTT.

The V call is TRBV9, the J call TRBJ1-1; 7 bases fit TRBD1. CDR3 length: 16 residues. From germline, CDR1 is SGDLS and CDR2 YYNGEE. V was clipped by 3 bases and J by 5 bases; unmatched bases: 13. CDR3 bases: TGTGCCAGCAGCGGGCGACAGGGAAACGCGAAGACTGAAGCTTTCTTT. It specifies CASSGRQGNAKTEAFF.

Only one count was recorded for this clone. The CDR3 sequence is CASSLSSGGFSGGQETQYF. Written as DNA, the CDR3 is TGTGCCAGCAGCTTAAGTTCCGGAGGGTTCTCGGGAGGGCAAGAGACCCAGTACTTC. The genes are TRBV7-3 and TRBJ2-5, with 8 positions matching TRBD2. The germline V gene has CDR1 SGHTA and CDR2 FQGTGA. V trimming: 1 base; J trimming: 2 bases; junction bases outside the gene matches: 15. The CDR3 runs to 19 residues.

V is TRBV28 and J is TRBJ2-7, with 10 bases fitting TRBD2. CDR1 and CDR2 from the germline V gene are MDHEN and SYDVKM. The CDR3 has 16 amino acids. V lost 6 bases, J lost 2 bases, and 10 bases stayed unmatched. The CDR3 sequence: CASSRTRAGGPYEQYF. The CDR3 DNA reads as TGTGCCAGCAGCCGGACTCGAGCGGGAGGGCCCTACGAGCAGTACTTC.

The V gene is TRBV28, the J gene TRBJ2-7; 10 bases map to TRBD1. Germline V gene lookup returns CDR1 MDHEN and CDR2 SYDVKM. The CDR3 is 15 residues long. The J segment lost 3 bases and the V segment lost 6 bases, leaving 8 bases of the junction unmatched. The CDR3 DNA reads as TGTGCCAGCAGAGAGGACAGGGGGGAAGTCTACGAGCAGTACTTC. Amino acid sequence: CASREDRGEVYEQYF.

The chain links TRBV12-2 to TRBJ2-1; TRBD2, the table's D call, was not compared with the DNA. TRBV12-2 is described as a pseudogene. The CDR3 is made up of 15 amino acids. The CDR3 here is CASRLQREGKNEQFF. In nucleotides, the CDR3 is TGTGCAAGTCGCTTACAGAGGGAGGGCAAGAATGAGCAGTTCTTC.

The chain employs TRBV27 and TRBJ2-3; the D gene is possibly TRBD1 (5 bases). The CDR3 covers 14 residues. Germline V gives CDR1 MNHEY, CDR2 SMNVEV (reference sequence). The V end was cut by 1 base, the J end by 3 bases, with 8 bases between. The CDR3 region is CASSLLGETDTQYF. The CDR3 region has the DNA TGTGCCAGCAGTTTATTAGGGGAAACAGATACGCAGTATTTT.

The genes are TRBV7-3 and TRBJ2-1; 10 nucleotides agree with TRBD2. Germline assignment: CDR1 SGHTA and CDR2 FQGTGA. This CDR3 contains 16 residues. Trimming at V came to 3 bases and at J to 8 bases, leaving 10 bases not matched to a gene. The CDR3 loop is CASSFSSGRVGDEQFF. The CDR3 region has the DNA TGTGCCAGCAGCTTTTCTAGCGGGAGAGTGGGCGATGAGCAGTTCTTC.

This chain links TRBV10-2 with TRBJ1-1; TRBD1 might be the D (5 bases). V dropped 3 bases and J dropped 4 bases, with 9 bases sitting between them. The CDR3 contains 13 residues. The germline V gene encodes CDR1 WSHSY and CDR2 SAAADI. CDR3 DNA: TGCGCCAGCAGTGAAGTGGGGGGCACTGAAGCTTTCTTT. Amino acid sequence: CASSEVGGTEAFF.

The V and J genes are TRBV25-1 and TRBJ2-3, with TRBD2 matching over 10 bases. CDR3 length equals 16 residues. CDR1 is MGHDK, CDR2 SYGVNS, per germline. V dropped 6 bases and J dropped 5; count of bases not matched to a gene: 11. The CDR3 protein is CASSLAGGFLGDTQYF. CDR3 in DNA: TGTGCCAGCAGCTTAGCGGGAGGCTTCTTGGGAGATACGCAGTATTTT.

The chain couples TRBV7-3 to TRBJ2-7, with D perhaps matching TRBD2 (5 bases). The V gene lost 2 bases and the J gene lost 7 bases, with 12 bases spanning the gap. Germline loops: CDR1 SGHTA, CDR2 FQGTGA. The CDR3 runs to 13 residues. CDR3 in amino acids: CASSLEGSGEQYF. The CDR3 DNA reads TGTGCCAGCAGCTTAGAGGGTTCGGGGGAGCAGTACTTC.

V usage is TRBV6-6 and J usage is TRBJ1-2; D uncertain. Deletions cut 2 bases from V and 7 bases from J, with 11 bases between. The V gene's germline CDR1 is MNHNY and CDR2 SVGAGI (reference sequence). The CDR3 contains 13 residues. The CDR3 sequence is CASSYRGNRGYTF. The DNA of the CDR3 is TGTGCCAGCAGTTACAGAGGAAACCGTGGCTACACCTTC.